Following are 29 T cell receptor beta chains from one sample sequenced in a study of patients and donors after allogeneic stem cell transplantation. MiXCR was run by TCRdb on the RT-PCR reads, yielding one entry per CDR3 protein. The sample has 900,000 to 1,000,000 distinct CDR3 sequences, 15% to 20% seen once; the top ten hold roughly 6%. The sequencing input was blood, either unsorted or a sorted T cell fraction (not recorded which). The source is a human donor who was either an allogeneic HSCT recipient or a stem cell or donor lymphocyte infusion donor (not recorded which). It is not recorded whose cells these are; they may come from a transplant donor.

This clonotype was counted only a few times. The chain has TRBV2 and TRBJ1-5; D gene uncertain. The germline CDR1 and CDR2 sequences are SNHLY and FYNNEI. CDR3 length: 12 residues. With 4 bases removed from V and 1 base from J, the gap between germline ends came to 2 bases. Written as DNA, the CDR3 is TGTGCCAGCAGTGTCAGCAATCAGCCCCAGCATTTT. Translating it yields CASSVSNQPQHF.

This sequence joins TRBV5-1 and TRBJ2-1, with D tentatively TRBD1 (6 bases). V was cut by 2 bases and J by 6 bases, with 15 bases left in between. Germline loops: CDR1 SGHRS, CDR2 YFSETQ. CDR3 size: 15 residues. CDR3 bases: TGCGCCAGCAGCTTAGGGGGACGGAACTTCAATGAGCAGTTCTTC. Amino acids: CASSLGGRNFNEQFF.

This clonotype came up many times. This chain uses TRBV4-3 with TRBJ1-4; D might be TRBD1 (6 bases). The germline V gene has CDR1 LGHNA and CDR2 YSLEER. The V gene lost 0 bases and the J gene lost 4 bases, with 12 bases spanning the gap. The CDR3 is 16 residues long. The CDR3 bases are TGCGCCAGCAGCCAAGACCCCTGGACAGTTAATGAAAAACTGTTTTTT. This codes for CASSQDPWTVNEKLFF.

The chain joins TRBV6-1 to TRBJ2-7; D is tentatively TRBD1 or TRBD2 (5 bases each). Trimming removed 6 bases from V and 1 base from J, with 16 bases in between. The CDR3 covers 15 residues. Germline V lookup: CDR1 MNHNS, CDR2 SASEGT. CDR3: CASRESPGPSYEQYF. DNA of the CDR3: TGTGCCAGCAGAGAATCCCCGGGACCATCCTACGAGCAGTACTTC.

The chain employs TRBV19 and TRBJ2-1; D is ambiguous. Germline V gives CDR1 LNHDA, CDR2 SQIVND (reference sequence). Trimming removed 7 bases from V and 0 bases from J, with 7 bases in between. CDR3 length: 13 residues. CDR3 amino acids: CASNGDSYNEQFF. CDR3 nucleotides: TGTGCCAGTAACGGTGACTCCTACAATGAGCAGTTCTTC.

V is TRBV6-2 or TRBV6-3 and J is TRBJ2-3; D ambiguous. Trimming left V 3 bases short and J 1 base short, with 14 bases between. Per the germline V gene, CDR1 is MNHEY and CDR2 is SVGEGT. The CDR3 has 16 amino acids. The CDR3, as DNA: TGTGCCAGCAGTTATCTATCCGGGTTTCGCACAGATACGCAGTATTTT. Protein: CASSYLSGFRTDTQYF.

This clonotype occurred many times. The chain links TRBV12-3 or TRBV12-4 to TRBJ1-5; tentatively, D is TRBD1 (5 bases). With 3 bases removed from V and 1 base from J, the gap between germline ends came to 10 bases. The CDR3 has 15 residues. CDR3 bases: TGTGCCAGCAGTTTCGGGGGTTTGAGCAATCAGCCCCAGCATTTT. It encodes CASSFGGLSNQPQHF.

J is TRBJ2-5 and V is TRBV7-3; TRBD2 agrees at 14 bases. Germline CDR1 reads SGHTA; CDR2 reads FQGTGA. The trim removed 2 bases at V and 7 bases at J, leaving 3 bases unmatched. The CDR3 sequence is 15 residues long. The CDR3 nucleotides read TGTGCCAGCAGCTTAGGGACTAGCGGGAGCGGGACCCAGTACTTC. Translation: CASSLGTSGSGTQYF. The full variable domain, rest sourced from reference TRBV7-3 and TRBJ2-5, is GAGVSQTPSNKVTEKGKYVELRCDPISGHTALYWYRQSLGQGPEFLIYFQGTGAADDSGLPNDRFFAVRPEGSVSTLKIQRTERGDSAVYLCASSLGTSGSGTQYFGPGTRLLVL.

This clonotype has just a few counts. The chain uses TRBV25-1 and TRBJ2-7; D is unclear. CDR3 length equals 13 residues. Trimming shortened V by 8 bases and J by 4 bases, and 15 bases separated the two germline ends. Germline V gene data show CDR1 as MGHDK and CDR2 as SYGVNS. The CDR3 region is CASGWGEMYEQYF. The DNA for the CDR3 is TGTGCCAGCGGATGGGGTGAGATGTACGAGCAGTACTTC.

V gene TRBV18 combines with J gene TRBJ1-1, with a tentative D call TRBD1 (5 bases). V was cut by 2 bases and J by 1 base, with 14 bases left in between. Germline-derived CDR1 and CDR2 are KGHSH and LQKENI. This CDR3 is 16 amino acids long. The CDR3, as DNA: TGTGCCAGCTCACCAAATTTGGGACGGCAGAACACTGAAGCTTTCTTT. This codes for CASSPNLGRQNTEAFF.

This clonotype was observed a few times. The CDR3: CASSIDRGGRNQPQHF. The DNA of the CDR3 is TGTGCCAGTAGTATAGATCGCGGAGGACGCAATCAGCCCCAGCATTTT. The chain joins TRBV19 to TRBJ1-5; D is unresolved. V was trimmed by 0 bases and J by 2 bases, leaving 11 bases between them. The CDR3 is 16 residues long. Germline-derived CDR1 and CDR2 are LNHDA and SQIVND (reference sequence).

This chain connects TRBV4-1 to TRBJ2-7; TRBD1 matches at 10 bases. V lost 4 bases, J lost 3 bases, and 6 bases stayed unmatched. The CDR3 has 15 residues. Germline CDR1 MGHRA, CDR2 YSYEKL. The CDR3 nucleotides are TGCGCCAGCAGCCGGCCGGGACAGGGGATCTACGAGCAGTACTTC. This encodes CASSRPGQGIYEQYF.

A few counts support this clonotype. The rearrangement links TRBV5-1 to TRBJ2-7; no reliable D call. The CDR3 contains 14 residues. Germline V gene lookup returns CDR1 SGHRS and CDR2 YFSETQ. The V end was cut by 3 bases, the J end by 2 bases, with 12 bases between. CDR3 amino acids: CASSWGPGPYEQYF. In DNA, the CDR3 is TGCGCCAGCAGCTGGGGTCCCGGACCCTACGAGCAGTACTTC.

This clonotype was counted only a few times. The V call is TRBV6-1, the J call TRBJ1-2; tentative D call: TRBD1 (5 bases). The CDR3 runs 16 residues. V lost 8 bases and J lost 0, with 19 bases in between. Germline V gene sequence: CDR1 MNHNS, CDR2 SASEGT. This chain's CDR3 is CASLSTSQGANYGYTF. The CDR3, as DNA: TGTGCCAGCCTCTCAACCTCCCAGGGCGCTAACTATGGCTACACCTTC.

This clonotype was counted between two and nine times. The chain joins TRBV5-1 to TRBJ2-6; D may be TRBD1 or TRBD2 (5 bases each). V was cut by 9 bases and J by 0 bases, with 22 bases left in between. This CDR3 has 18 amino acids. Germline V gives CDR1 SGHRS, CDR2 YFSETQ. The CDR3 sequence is CATTGGGNLLSGANVLTF. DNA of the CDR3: TGCGCCACCACGGGTGGGGGAAACTTGCTCTCTGGGGCCAACGTCCTGACTTTC.

As DNA, the CDR3 is TGCGCCAGCAGCTTGATGGCTATCAGCTCCTACGAGCAGTACTTC. It translates to CASSLMAISSYEQYF. The chain combines TRBV5-1 with TRBJ2-7; D not certain. Germline V gene lookup returns CDR1 SGHRS and CDR2 YFSETQ. The CDR3 contains 15 residues. V was shortened by 1 base and J by 0 bases, with 11 bases between the two germline ends.

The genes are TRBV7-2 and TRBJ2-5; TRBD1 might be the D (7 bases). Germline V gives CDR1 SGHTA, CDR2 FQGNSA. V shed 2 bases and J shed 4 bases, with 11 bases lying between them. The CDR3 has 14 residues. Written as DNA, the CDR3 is TGTGCCAGCAGCTTAAACAGGGGAGGAGAGACCCAGTACTTC. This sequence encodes CASSLNRGGETQYF.

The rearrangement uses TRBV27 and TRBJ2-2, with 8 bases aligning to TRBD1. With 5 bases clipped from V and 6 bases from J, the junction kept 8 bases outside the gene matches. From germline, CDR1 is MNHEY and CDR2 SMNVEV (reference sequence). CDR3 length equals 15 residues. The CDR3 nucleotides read TGTGCCAGCAGTCCACCAGGACAGGGCGCCGGGGAGCTGTTTTTT. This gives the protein CASSPPGQGAGELFF.

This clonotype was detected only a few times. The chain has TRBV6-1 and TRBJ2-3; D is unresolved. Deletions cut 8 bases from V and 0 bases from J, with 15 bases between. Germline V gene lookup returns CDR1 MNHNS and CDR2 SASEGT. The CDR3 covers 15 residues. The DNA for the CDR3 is TGTGCCAGCTTCCAGGACCCCACTAGCACAGATACGCAGTATTTT. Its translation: CASFQDPTSTDTQYF.

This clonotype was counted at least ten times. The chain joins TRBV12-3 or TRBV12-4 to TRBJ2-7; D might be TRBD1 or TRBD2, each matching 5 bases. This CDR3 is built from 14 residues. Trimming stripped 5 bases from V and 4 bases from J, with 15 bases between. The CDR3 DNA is TGTGCCAGCAGTCCCGGGACCTATACTTACGAGCAGTACTTC. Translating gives CASSPGTYTYEQYF.

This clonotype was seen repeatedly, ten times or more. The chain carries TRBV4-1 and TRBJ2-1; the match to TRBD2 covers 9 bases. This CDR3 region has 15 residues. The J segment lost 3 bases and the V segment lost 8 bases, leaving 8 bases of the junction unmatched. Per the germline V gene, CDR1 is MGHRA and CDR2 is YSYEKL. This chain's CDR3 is CASRRSGGNYNEQFF. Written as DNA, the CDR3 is TGCGCCAGCCGCCGAAGCGGGGGGAACTACAATGAGCAGTTCTTC.

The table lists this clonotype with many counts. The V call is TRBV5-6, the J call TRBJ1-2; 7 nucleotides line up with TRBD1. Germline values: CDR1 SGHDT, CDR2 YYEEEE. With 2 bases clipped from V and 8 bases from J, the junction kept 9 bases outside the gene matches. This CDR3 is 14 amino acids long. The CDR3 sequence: CASSFNNRGSGYTF. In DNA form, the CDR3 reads TGTGCCAGCAGCTTTAACAACAGGGGTTCCGGCTACACCTTC.

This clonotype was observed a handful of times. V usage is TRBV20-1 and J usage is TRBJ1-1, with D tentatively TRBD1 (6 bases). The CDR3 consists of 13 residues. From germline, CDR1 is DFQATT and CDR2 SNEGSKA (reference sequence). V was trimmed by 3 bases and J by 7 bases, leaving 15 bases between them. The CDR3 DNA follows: TGCAGTGCTAGTTCGGGACACGTTGTTGAAGCTTTCTTT. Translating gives CSASSGHVVEAFF.

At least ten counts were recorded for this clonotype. CDR3 amino acids: CASRYRDSNQPQHF. In DNA form, the CDR3 reads TGTGCCAGCAGATATAGGGACAGCAATCAGCCCCAGCATTTT. The genes are TRBV12-3 or TRBV12-4 and TRBJ1-5, with D tentatively TRBD1 (5 bases). The CDR3 consists of 14 residues. Trimming removed 6 bases from V and 1 base from J, with 10 bases in between.

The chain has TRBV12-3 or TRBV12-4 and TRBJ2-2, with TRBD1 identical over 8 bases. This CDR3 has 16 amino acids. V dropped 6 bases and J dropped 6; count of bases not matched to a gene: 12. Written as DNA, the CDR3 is TGTGCCAGCAGCTTTTACGCCTTACAGGGGGCCGGGGAGCTGTTTTTT. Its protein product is CASSFYALQGAGELFF.

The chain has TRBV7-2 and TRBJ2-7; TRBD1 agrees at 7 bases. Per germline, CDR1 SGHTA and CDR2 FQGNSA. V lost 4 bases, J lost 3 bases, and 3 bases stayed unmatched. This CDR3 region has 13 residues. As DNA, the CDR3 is TGTGCCAGCAGCTACTACAGGGGCTACGAGCAGTACTTC. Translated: CASSYYRGYEQYF.

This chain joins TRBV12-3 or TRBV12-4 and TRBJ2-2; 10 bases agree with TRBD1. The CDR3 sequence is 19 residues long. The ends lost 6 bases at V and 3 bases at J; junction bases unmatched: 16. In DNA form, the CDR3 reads TGTGCCAGCAGCCCGAGGGGGACAGGGGTTTTTCAGGACACCGGGGAGCTGTTTTTT. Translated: CASSPRGTGVFQDTGELFF.

The CDR3 DNA reads TGTGCCAGCAGTGAAGCTGCGGGGGGCTTCTACAATGAGCAGTTCTTC. This codes for CASSEAAGGFYNEQFF. The gene calls are TRBV2 and TRBJ2-1; 8 bases fit TRBD2. The germline gives CDR1 SNHLY, CDR2 FYNNEI. The CDR3 is made up of 16 amino acids. The V gene end was trimmed by 0 bases and the J gene end by 3 bases; junction bases not matched to a gene: 4.

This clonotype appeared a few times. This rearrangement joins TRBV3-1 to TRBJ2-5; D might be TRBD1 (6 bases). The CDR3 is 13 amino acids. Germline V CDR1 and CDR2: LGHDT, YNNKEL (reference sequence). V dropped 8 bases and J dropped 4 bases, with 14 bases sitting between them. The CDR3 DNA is TGTGCCAGCGGAGAGACAGGTGCAGAGACCCAGTACTTC. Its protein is CASGETGAETQYF.